This T cell receptor (beta chain) was recorded in a study of blood T cell repertoires in COVID-19. Method: immunoSEQ multiplex PCR; TCRdb's copy keeps in-frame clones and lacks some. The data contain 130,000 to 150,000 clones, roughly 83% of them singletons. Grouping used clinical history reported by participants in a survey and questionnaire. The length of the CDR3 is 16 residues. Germline loops: CDR1 SGDLS, CDR2 YYNGEE. J was trimmed by 7 bases and V by 5 bases; bases with no gene match: 11. This sequence originates from a man aged 45 to 65 who had recovered from COVID-19. Specimen: PBMCs or T cells enriched from blood (not recorded which). V gene TRBV9 combines with J gene TRBJ2-1, with 11 nucleotides matching TRBD2. The CDR3 reads CASSSGGAFLSNEQFF. The CDR3, as DNA: TGTGCCAGCAGTAGCGGGGGGGCCTTTCTATCGAATGAGCAGTTCTTC.